This T cell receptor (beta chain) stems from a study of a mutant IDH1 vaccine in newly diagnosed glioma. Study information: Treated patients comprised 62.5% males and about 40% females, mean age about 43 years.

Using immunoSEQ multiplex PCR, the repertoire was profiled, and TCRdb retains in-frame clones only, with some absent. Of about 130,000 clones listed, roughly 77% are singletons. Findings of the study overall: With respect to changes in top peripheral T cell clonotypes, pseudoprogression seemed unrelated.

As for this clone: Its antigen remains unknown.

Germline values: CDR1 SGHVS, CDR2 FNYEAQ. This CDR3 spans 12 amino acids. V gave up 5 bases and J gave up 6 bases, with 9 bases separating them. Time point meaning: week 11, during vaccination. The investigators gave 300 ug of mutant IDH1 20-mer peptide in each vaccine dose, together with topical imiquimod. The source was PBMCs, collected from a glioma patient whose treatment included an IDH1 peptide vaccine. This sequence originates from a man aged 40-50 years with glioma. This chain connects TRBV7-6 to TRBJ2-3; D is undetermined. CDR3 residues: CASSRGRDTQYF. CDR3 coding DNA: TGTGCCAGCAGCCGCGGTCGGGATACGCAGTATTTT.